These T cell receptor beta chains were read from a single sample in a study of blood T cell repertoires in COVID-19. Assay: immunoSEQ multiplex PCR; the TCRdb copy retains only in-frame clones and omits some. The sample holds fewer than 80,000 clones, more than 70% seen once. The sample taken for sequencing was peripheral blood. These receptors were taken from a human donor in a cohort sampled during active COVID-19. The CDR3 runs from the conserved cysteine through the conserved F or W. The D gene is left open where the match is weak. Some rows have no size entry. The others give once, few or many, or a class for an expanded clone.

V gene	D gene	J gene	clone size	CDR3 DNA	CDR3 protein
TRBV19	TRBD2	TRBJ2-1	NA	TGTGCCAGTAGTATAGGGACTAGCGGCAATGAGCAGTTCTTC	CASSIGTSGNEQFF
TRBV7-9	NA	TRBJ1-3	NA	TGTGCCAGCAGCGCAGGGCAGGCCTCTGGAAACACCATATATTTT	CASSAGQASGNTIYF
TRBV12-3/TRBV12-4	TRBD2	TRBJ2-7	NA	TGTGCCAGCAGTTTGGGGACTACCGTCGAGCAGTACTTC	CASSLGTTVEQYF
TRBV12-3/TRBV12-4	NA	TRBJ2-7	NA	TGTGCCAGCAGTTCCCAGCGTACCTACGAGCAGTACTTC	CASSSQRTYEQYF
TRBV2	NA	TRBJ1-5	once	TGTGCCAGCAGAAAACAGGGTGGTAGCAATCAGCCCCAGCATTTT	CASRKQGGSNQPQHF
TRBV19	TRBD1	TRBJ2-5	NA	TGTGCCAGTAGCGACAGGGGTTTGGAGACCCAGTACTTC	CASSDRGLETQYF
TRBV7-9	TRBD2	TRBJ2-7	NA	TGTGCCAGCAGCCGTGGACTAGCGGACCTCTCCGAGCAGTACTTC	CASSRGLADLSEQYF
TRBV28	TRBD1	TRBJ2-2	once	TGTGCCAGCAACCCCGGACAGGGGGCATCCGGGGAGCTGTTTTTT	CASNPGQGASGELFF
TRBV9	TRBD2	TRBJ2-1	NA	TGTGCCAGCAGCGTAGACGGGGGGTCCTACAATGAGCAGTTCTTC	CASSVDGGSYNEQFF
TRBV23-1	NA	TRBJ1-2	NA	TGCGCCAGCAGTCAATCGGGGTTAGGGAGGGGACGGTATGGCTACACCTTC	CASSQSGLGRGRYGYTF
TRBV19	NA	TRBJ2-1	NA	TGTGCCAGTAGTTCCCAGGGGAGCGACAATGAGCAGTTCTTC	CASSSQGSDNEQFF
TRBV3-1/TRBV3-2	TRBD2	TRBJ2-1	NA	TGTGCCAGCAGCCAAGGGACTAGCGGGATACGCAATGAGCAGTTCTTC	CASSQGTSGIRNEQFF
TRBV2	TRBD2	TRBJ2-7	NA	TGTGCCAGCAATTTGGCCGGGACTACTTACGAGCAGTACTTC	CASNLAGTTYEQYF
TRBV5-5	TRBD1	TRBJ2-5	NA	TGTGCCAGCAGCTCCCAAGGACAGGGATCTGGGGAGACCCAGTACTTC	CASSSQGQGSGETQYF
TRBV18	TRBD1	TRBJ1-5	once	TGTGCCAGCTCAGACAGGGCGAAGGGGCCCCAGCATTTT	CASSDRAKGPQHF
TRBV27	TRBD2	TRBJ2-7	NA	TGTGCCAGCAGTTTATTTAGCGGGAGTAGGAGCTACGAGCAGTACTTC	CASSLFSGSRSYEQYF
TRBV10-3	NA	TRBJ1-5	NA	TGTGCCATCAGTAGGGACAAATATAGCAATCAGCCCCAGCATTTT	CAISRDKYSNQPQHF
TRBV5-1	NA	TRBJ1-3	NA	TGCGCCAGCAGCTTGGTGGGCTATAGCACCATATATTTT	CASSLVGYSTIYF
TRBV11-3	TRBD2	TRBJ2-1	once	TGCCAGCAGCGGGAGGGGACTAGCATCTGTGAGCAGTTCTTC	CQQREGTSICEQFF
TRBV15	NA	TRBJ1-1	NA	TGTGCCACCAGCAGTACCGCGGGGATCACTGAAGCTTTCTTT	CATSSTAGITEAFF
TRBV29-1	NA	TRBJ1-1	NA	TGCAGCGTTCAGGGAAGGGGGAACACTGAAGCTTTCTTT	CSVQGRGNTEAFF
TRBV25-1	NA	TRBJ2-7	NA	TGTGCCAGCAGGAAGGACAGTATGGACTACGAGCAGTACTTC	CASRKDSMDYEQYF
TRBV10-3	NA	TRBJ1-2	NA	TGTGCCATCAGTGGGCAACCGAACTATGGCTACACCTTC	CAISGQPNYGYTF
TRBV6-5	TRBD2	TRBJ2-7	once	TGTGCCAGCACTAGCGGGAGCCGGTCCTACGAGCAGTACTTC	CASTSGSRSYEQYF
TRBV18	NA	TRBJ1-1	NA	TGTGCCAGCTCCGACCGGGACACTGAAGCTTTCTTT	CASSDRDTEAFF
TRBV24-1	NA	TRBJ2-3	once	TGTGCCACCAGTGACTCCGACTTGGTGGGCACAGATACGCAGTATTTT	CATSDSDLVGTDTQYF
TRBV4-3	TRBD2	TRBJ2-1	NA	TGCGCCAGCAGCCAGACTAGCGGGGGTGTTGAGCAGTTCTTC	CASSQTSGGVEQFF
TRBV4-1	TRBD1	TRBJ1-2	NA	TGCGCCAGCAGCCGTACAGGGGACTATGGCTACACCTTC	CASSRTGDYGYTF
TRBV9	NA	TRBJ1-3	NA	TGTGCCAGCAGCACTCCAGGGAAGGACACCATATATTTT	CASSTPGKDTIYF
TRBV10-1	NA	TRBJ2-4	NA	TGCGCCAGCAGTGATCAGGGGGGAAACATTCAGTACTTC	CASSDQGGNIQYF
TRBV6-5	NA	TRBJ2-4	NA	TGTGCCAGCAGCCACGACTGGTGGGACATTCAGTACTTC	CASSHDWWDIQYF
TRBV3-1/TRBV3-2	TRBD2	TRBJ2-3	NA	TGTGCCAGCAGTCGGACTAGCGGGAGTGACGGGGATACGCAGTATTTT	CASSRTSGSDGDTQYF
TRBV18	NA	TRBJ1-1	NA	TGTGCCAGCTCTGAAACGGGGGGGAGAGGGGCTGAAGCTTTCTTT	CASSETGGRGAEAFF
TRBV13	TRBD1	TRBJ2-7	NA	TGTGCCAGCAGCTCCAAGCCGGGACAGGGGGATCACGAGCAGTACTTC	CASSSKPGQGDHEQYF
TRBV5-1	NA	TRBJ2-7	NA	TGCGCCAGCAGCTTGGGTGGACAGTACGAGCAGTACTTC	CASSLGGQYEQYF
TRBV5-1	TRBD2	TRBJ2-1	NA	TGCGCCAGCAGCTTGGAACTAGCGGGAGAGCAGTTCTTC	CASSLELAGEQFF
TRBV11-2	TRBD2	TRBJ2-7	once	TGTGCCAGCAGCTTAGCCCGGGACTATAGCTCCTACGAGCAGTACTTC	CASSLARDYSSYEQYF
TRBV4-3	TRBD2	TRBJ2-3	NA	TGCGCCAGCAGCCCTGGTGTGGAGCGGGGGGCCCCAGATACGCAGTATTTT	CASSPGVERGAPDTQYF
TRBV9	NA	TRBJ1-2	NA	TGTGCCAGCAGCGCCGGAGGGGGGGACGGCTACACCTTC	CASSAGGGDGYTF
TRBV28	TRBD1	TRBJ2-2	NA	TGTGCCAGCAGGTCCGGGACAGCGAACACCGGGGAGCTGTTTTTT	CASRSGTANTGELFF
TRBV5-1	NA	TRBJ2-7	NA	TGCGCCAGCAGCTTGATCCCTACGACAGTTAGCTCCTACGAGCAGTACTTC	CASSLIPTTVSSYEQYF
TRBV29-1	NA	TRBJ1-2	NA	TGCAGCGTTCTATTCAGGGATAACTATGGCTACACCTTC	CSVLFRDNYGYTF
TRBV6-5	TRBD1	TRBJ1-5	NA	TGTGCCAGCAGCTGGGGGACAGGCAATCAGCCCCAGCATTTT	CASSWGTGNQPQHF
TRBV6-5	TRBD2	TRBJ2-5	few	TGTGCCAGCAGTATGTTAGCGGGAGAAGAGACCCAGTACTTC	CASSMLAGEETQYF
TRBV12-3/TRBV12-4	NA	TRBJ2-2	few	TGTGCCAGCACCTATTATGGGGAGCTGTTTTTT	CASTYYGELFF
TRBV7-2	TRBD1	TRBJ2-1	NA	TGTGCCAGCAGCTTCCCCGGGACAGGGCGTAATGAGCAGTTCTTC	CASSFPGTGRNEQFF
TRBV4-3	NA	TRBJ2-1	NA	TGCGCCAGCAGCCAAGATGGAACAGTTAGGTACAATGAGCAGTTCTTC	CASSQDGTVRYNEQFF
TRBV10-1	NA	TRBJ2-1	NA	TGCGCCAGCGGGAGCAGTGGTGAGCAGTTCTTC	CASGSSGEQFF
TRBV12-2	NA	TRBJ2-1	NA	TGTGCAAGTCGCTTAGGCACTAGCGGGGACCTAATGAACCCCGGCTACAATGAGCAGTTCTTC	CASRLGTSGDLMNPGYNEQFF
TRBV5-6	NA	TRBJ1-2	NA	TGTGCCAGCAGCTTGACGGTGAATTCTTATGGCTACACCTTC	CASSLTVNSYGYTF
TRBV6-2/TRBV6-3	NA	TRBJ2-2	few	TGTGCCAGCAGTTACTCGATGGGAAGAAGTGCAGGGCAGGGGGAGCTGTTTTTT	CASSYSMGRSAGQGELFF
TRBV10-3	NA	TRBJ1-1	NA	TGTGCCATCAGTGGGGGTGGGGGGACCACTGAAGCTTTCTTT	CAISGGGGTTEAFF
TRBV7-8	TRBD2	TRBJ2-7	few	TGTGCCAGCAGCGCCGATACTAGCGGGCTCAACGAGCAGTACTTC	CASSADTSGLNEQYF
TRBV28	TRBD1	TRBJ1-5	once	TGTGCCAGCACACAGGGGAATCAGCCCCAGCATTTT	CASTQGNQPQHF
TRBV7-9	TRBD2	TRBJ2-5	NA	TGTGCCAGCAGCTTAGGGCTAGCGGGGCAAGAGACCCAGTACTTC	CASSLGLAGQETQYF
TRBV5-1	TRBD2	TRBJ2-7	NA	TGCGCCAGCAGCTACCTACCCCCTAGCGGGAGTTTAGGGCAGTACTTC	CASSYLPPSGSLGQYF
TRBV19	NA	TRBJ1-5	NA	TGTGCCAGTAGTATTTTGAAGGGGTCATACAGCAATCAGCCCCAGCATTTT	CASSILKGSYSNQPQHF
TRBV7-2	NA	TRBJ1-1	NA	TGTGCCAGCAGCTTAGTAGTGACACGGCATCTCAACACTGAAGCTTTCTTT	CASSLVVTRHLNTEAFF
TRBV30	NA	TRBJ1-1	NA	TGTGCCTGGAGTCGAGATGGGGCACCCGAAGCTTTCTTT	CAWSRDGAPEAFF